This T cell receptor beta chain appears in the sequencing data of a study of T cell repertoires in cytomegalovirus infection. On the study more broadly: Carrying CMV and the relevant HLA type showed in public TCR beta signatures. Regarding the study as a whole: HLA-C-restricted CMV-specific TCR beta clonotypes were dominant in the ex vivo response. People with CMV and the relevant HLA were identified by cumulative public TCR beta family frequency.

CDR3 length: 12 amino acids. V lost 6 bases, J lost 1 base, and 7 bases lay in between. Per germline, CDR1 KGHSH and CDR2 LQKENI. TCRdb called the reads again in MiXCR, with one record for every CDR3 protein. Of 200,000 or so distinct CDR3 sequences detected, 28% appear once; the ten largest clones hold roughly 32%. With regard to this clonotype: Its specificity is unknown.

The origin of this receptor is a human donor in good health (CMV status not recorded). Some clones in this sample may be carry-over from other donors' samples. The V call is TRBV18, the J call TRBJ2-7, with a possible D match to TRBD1 (5 bases). Sequencing used PBMCs. CDR3 amino acids: CASSQGSYEQYF. CDR3 nucleotides: TGTGCCAGCTCTCAGGGTTCCTACGAGCAGTACTTC.